A single sample is the source of the 27 T cell receptor beta chains below, sequenced in a study of control samples from healthy donors and cancer patients (dated by TCRdb to 2019 to 2021). To prepare the library, the immunoSEQ multiplex PCR assay was applied. Sourced from immuneACCESS, this table was stored by TCRdb with only in-frame sequences that have V and J called. A share of the clones is absent; for the studies checked, an unresolved V gene accounts for under half, and the remainder has no known explanation. The table for this sample lists more than 65,000 clones; approximately 90% of them were counted only once. The ten largest clones capture 1.5% to 2% of the sample. Sequencing was done on a sample of PBMCs. Every receptor here comes from a woman in her fifties or sixties with head and neck cancer.

V usage is TRBV19 and J usage is TRBJ2-1; 9 bases fit TRBD2. The CDR3 consists of 13 residues. Trimming took 0 bases from V and 15 from J; bases not matched to a gene: 6. The germline CDR1 and CDR2 sequences are LNHDA and SQIVND (reference sequence). The CDR3 is CASSIDQGLALFF. As DNA, the CDR3 is TGTGCCAGTAGTATAGATCAGGGACTAGCTCTGTTCTTC.

This chain joins TRBV29-1 and TRBJ2-7; 10 positions agree with TRBD2. The CDR3 contains 13 residues. The germline V gene has CDR1 SQVTM and CDR2 ANQGSEA. V dropped 6 bases and J dropped 4; count of bases not matched to a gene: 6. This CDR3 reads CSVWTSGKYEQYF. CDR3 in DNA: TGCAGCGTCTGGACTAGCGGAAAGTACGAGCAGTACTTC.

The genes are TRBV3-1 (or the pseudogene TRBV3-2) and TRBJ2-1, with D hard to call. Trimming removed 3 bases at V and 10 bases at J, with 7 bases between. The length of the CDR3 is 11 residues. Germline V lookup: CDR1 LGHDT, CDR2 YNNKEL (reference sequence). CDR3 amino acids: CASSQEQEQFF. The CDR3 region has the DNA TGTGCCAGCAGCCAGGAACAAGAGCAGTTCTTC.

This rearrangement joins TRBV29-1 to TRBJ1-1; no definite D call. Germline CDR1 and CDR2: SQVTM and ANQGSEA. The CDR3 has 15 residues. Trimming left V 4 bases short and J 1 base short, with 16 bases between. CDR3 sequence (DNA): TGCAGCGTTGTTCGCTTTCGCAGTGCGAACACTGAAGCTTTCTTT. Its protein product is CSVVRFRSANTEAFF.

The V gene is TRBV27, the J gene TRBJ1-6; the D gene is possibly TRBD1 (6 bases). Germline V gene lookup returns CDR1 MNHEY and CDR2 SMNVEV (reference sequence). The CDR3 is 14 residues long. Trimming left V 4 bases short and J 9 bases short, with 13 bases between. CDR3 residues: CASSSHREGSPLHF. The CDR3 coding sequence is TGTGCCAGCAGTTCCCACAGGGAAGGTTCACCCCTCCACTTT.

This clone was recorded once. The chain is built from TRBV30 and TRBJ1-1; tentatively, D is TRBD1 (6 bases). Trimming removed 2 bases at V and 4 bases at J, with 14 bases between. The length of the CDR3 is 14 residues. Germline V gene sequence: CDR1 GTSNPN, CDR2 SVGIG (reference sequence). The CDR3 nucleotides are TGTGCCTGGAGTCAGGGGAGGGCTGGCACTGAAGCTTTCTTT. Translation gives CAWSQGRAGTEAFF.

The rearrangement links TRBV12-5 to TRBJ1-2; the D gene is possibly TRBD1 (5 bases). The V gene lost 1 base and the J gene lost 5 bases, with 11 bases spanning the gap. The germline V gene has CDR1 LGHNT and CDR2 FRNRAP. The CDR3 runs to 14 residues. CDR3 loop: CASGLADSGYGYTF. The CDR3 region has the DNA TGTGCTAGTGGTTTGGCCGACAGCGGGTATGGCTACACCTTC.

V is TRBV29-1 and J is TRBJ1-5, with 9 bases identical to TRBD1. Unmatched junction bases numbered 17, after V lost 4 bases and J lost 7 bases. Per germline, CDR1 SQVTM and CDR2 ANQGSEA. CDR3 length equals 17 residues. In DNA form, the CDR3 reads TGCAGCGTTGTTCAACCGTCCGGGACAGGGTTTCGACAGCCCCAGCATTTT. Translation gives CSVVQPSGTGFRQPQHF.

The chain combines TRBV6-5 with TRBJ2-7, with unresolved D. Germline values: CDR1 MNHEY, CDR2 SVGAGI. The CDR3 spans 11 residues. The V end lost 2 bases, the J end lost 5 bases, and 4 bases lay between the germline ends. The CDR3 sequence: CASSYLDEQYF. The CDR3 DNA reads as TGTGCCAGCAGTTACCTCGACGAGCAGTACTTC.

This clone has a single count. This chain uses TRBV11-3 with TRBJ1-4; D unresolved. The CDR3 runs 17 residues. Trimming cost V 1 base and J 3 bases, with 15 bases left between them. Germline CDR1 SGHNT, CDR2 YENEEA. The chain's CDR3 is CASSLATPRGANEKLFF. CDR3 nucleotide sequence: TGTGCCAGCAGCTTAGCCACCCCCCGGGGAGCTAATGAAAAACTGTTTTTT.

The chain has TRBV3-1 (or the pseudogene TRBV3-2) and TRBJ2-1; D is possibly TRBD2 (6 bases). Germline V CDR1 and CDR2: LGHDT, YNNKEL (reference sequence). CDR3 size: 14 residues. V lost 1 base to trimming and J lost 4 bases, with 8 bases between them. The DNA of the CDR3 is TGTGCCAGCAGCCAAGCCGGACTATACAATGAGCAGTTCTTC. Amino acid sequence: CASSQAGLYNEQFF.

The chain has TRBV7-9 and TRBJ2-5; 9 bases match TRBD2. CDR3 size: 16 residues. V lost 1 base, J lost 5 bases, and 8 bases stayed unmatched. Germline V gene data show CDR1 as SEHNR and CDR2 as FQNEAQ (reference sequence). CDR3 sequence reads: CASSLGAGGPEETQYF. CDR3 bases: TGTGCCAGCAGCTTAGGGGCGGGAGGGCCGGAGGAGACCCAGTACTTC.

This clone was seen a handful of times. J is TRBJ1-2 and V is TRBV20-1, with no clear D. The CDR3 totals 11 residues. V dropped 4 bases and J dropped 5 bases, with 8 bases sitting between them. Germline-derived CDR1 and CDR2 are DFQATT and SNEGSKA (reference sequence). The CDR3 region has the DNA TGCAGTGCTAACTCTGTTTATGGCTACACCTTC. It translates to CSANSVYGYTF.

The chain joins TRBV7-9 to TRBJ2-5, with D perhaps matching TRBD1 (6 bases). The germline V gene has CDR1 SEHNR and CDR2 FQNEAQ (reference sequence). Trimming removed 3 bases at V and 0 bases at J, with 14 bases between. The CDR3 covers 16 residues. The CDR3 reads CASSLPSGQNQETQYF. The CDR3 DNA reads TGTGCCAGCAGCTTGCCTTCGGGACAAAACCAAGAGACCCAGTACTTC.

This clone was detected only a few times. The chain recombines TRBV7-9 with TRBJ2-2; 12 bases match TRBD2. Trimming at V came to 4 bases and at J to 5 bases, leaving 5 bases not matched to a gene. The CDR3 totals 16 residues. CDR1 is SEHNR, CDR2 FQNEAQ, per germline (reference sequence). CDR3 loop: CASSYRLAGVTGELFF. The CDR3 DNA follows: TGTGCCAGCAGCTACAGACTAGCGGGAGTTACCGGGGAGCTGTTTTTT. Based on the CDR3 plus reference TRBV7-9 and TRBJ2-2, the full variable domain is DTGVSQNPRHKITKRGQNVTFRCDPISEHNRLYWYRQTLGQGPEFLTYFQNEAQLEKSRLLSDRFSAERPKGSFSTLEIQRTEQGDSAMYLCASSYRLAGVTGELFFGEGSRLTVL.

The rearrangement links TRBV30 to TRBJ1-3; D may be TRBD1 (6 bases). V lost 0 bases, J lost 1 base, and 13 bases lay in between. CDR1 is GTSNPN and CDR2 is SVGIG in the germline V gene (reference sequence). The CDR3 runs 16 residues. The CDR3 DNA reads as TGTGCCTGGAGTGTAAACCTGGGGGCATCTGGAAACACCATATATTTT. Its protein is CAWSVNLGASGNTIYF.

Only one count was recorded for this clone. This chain connects TRBV28 to TRBJ2-2, with D possibly matching TRBD2 (6 bases). Germline V gene lookup returns CDR1 MDHEN and CDR2 SYDVKM. V lost 3 bases and J lost 5, with 13 bases in between. The CDR3 sequence is 15 residues long. The chain's CDR3 is CASSFWGGDTGELFF. The DNA for the CDR3 is TGTGCCAGCAGTTTCTGGGGAGGAGATACCGGGGAGCTGTTTTTT.

The V gene is TRBV5-1, the J gene TRBJ1-1; D gene unclear. Germline V CDR1 and CDR2: SGHRS, YFSETQ. Trimming took 3 bases from V and 2 from J, leaving 14 bases between them. The CDR3 has 15 residues. As DNA, the CDR3 is TGCGCCAGCAGCTCCAACAGACCCTCAAACACTGAAGCTTTCTTT. Translation gives CASSSNRPSNTEAFF.

This clone was counted a single time. The V and J genes are TRBV6-6 and TRBJ1-4; D is unresolved. The V gene lost 2 bases and the J gene lost 4 bases, with 11 bases spanning the gap. The CDR3 consists of 15 residues. Per germline, CDR1 MNHNY and CDR2 SVGAGI (reference sequence). CDR3 coding DNA: TGTGCCAGCAGTTACGGAGGTGGGGTTAATGAAAAACTGTTTTTT. Residues: CASSYGGGVNEKLFF.

The rearrangement joins TRBV28 to TRBJ2-2, with TRBD2 identical over 7 bases. Looked up from germline, CDR1 is MDHEN and CDR2 is SYDVKM. This CDR3 region has 19 residues. J gave up 3 bases and V 1 base, and 14 bases lay outside the gene matches. As DNA, the CDR3 is TGTGCCAGCAGTTTATTTTTATTTCCAAGCGGGAAAGACACCGGGGAGCTGTTTTTT. Translating it yields CASSLFLFPSGKDTGELFF.

The chain carries TRBV27 and TRBJ1-4, with 8 nucleotides matching TRBD1. The trim removed 11 bases at V and 7 bases at J, leaving 15 bases unmatched. Germline V CDR1 and CDR2: MNHEY, SMNVEV (reference sequence). The CDR3 sequence is 15 residues long. CDR3 in amino acids: CAAARQGTVGEKLFF. CDR3 sequence (DNA): TGTGCCGCCGCTAGACAGGGGACGGTGGGTGAAAAACTGTTTTTT.

The chain combines TRBV24-1 with TRBJ2-1, with unresolved D. The germline gives CDR1 KGHDR, CDR2 SFDVKD. Trimming took off 2 bases at V and 0 bases at J, with 10 bases between the two ends. The CDR3 contains 16 residues. DNA for the CDR3: TGTGCCACCAGTGATTCAGGAGTAAGCTCCTACAATGAGCAGTTCTTC. This gives the protein CATSDSGVSSYNEQFF.

The V call is TRBV30, the J call TRBJ2-5, with 7 nucleotides matching TRBD2. The germline V gene has CDR1 GTSNPN and CDR2 SVGIG (reference sequence). The CDR3 runs 16 residues. Trimming cost V 2 bases and J 2 bases; bases outside gene matches: 11. The CDR3 here is CAWSRRTGTTQETQYF. CDR3 DNA: TGTGCCTGGAGTCGACGAACCGGGACTACACAAGAGACCCAGTACTTC.

The CDR3 coding sequence is TGTGCCAGCAGTCCGACTACCTCAGATACGCAGTATTTT. It encodes CASSPTTSDTQYF. The rearrangement uses TRBV11-1 and TRBJ2-3, with D possibly being TRBD2 (5 bases). V lost 6 bases to trimming and J lost 4 bases, with 11 bases between them. CDR1 is SGHAT, CDR2 FQDESV, per germline (reference sequence). The CDR3 covers 13 residues.

The chain has TRBV6-5 and TRBJ2-1; TRBD1 matches at 9 bases. The CDR3 length is 15 residues. Germline trimming cut 6 bases from V and 7 bases from J; bases unmatched to any gene: 10. The germline V gene encodes CDR1 MNHEY and CDR2 SVGAGI. CDR3 amino acids: CASSRTQGAQNEQFF. CDR3 sequence (DNA): TGTGCCAGCAGCCGTACACAGGGGGCGCAGAATGAGCAGTTCTTC.

The CDR3 nucleotides read TGTGCCAGCAGTGTAAATTTTGGGAATGAGCAGTTCTTC. It is translated as CASSVNFGNEQFF. The chain couples TRBV7-2 to TRBJ2-1, with D hard to call. Germline CDR1 SGHTA, CDR2 FQGNSA. This CDR3 has 13 residues. V lost 6 bases, J lost 7 bases, and 13 bases lay in between.

This clone was seen once. The rearrangement uses TRBV6-5 and TRBJ1-1; no clear D gene. Trimming took off 10 bases at V and 1 base at J, with 13 bases between the two ends. The CDR3 runs to 13 residues. Germline CDR1 MNHEY, CDR2 SVGAGI. As DNA, the CDR3 is TGTGCCACCCAAAGGTTCCAGAACACTGAAGCTTTCTTT. Translating it yields CATQRFQNTEAFF.